This TCR beta chain was identified in a study of Graves' ophthalmopathy and Graves' hyperthyroidism. Study background: Before any treatment, peripheral blood was taken at the initial diagnosis.

The CDR3 is made up of 15 amino acids. V was clipped by 2 bases and J by 0 bases; unmatched bases: 2. The germline V gene has CDR1 MGHDK and CDR2 SYGVNS. On this clonotype: Its antigen is as yet unknown.

Notes on the study in general: The blood repertoire also included most expanded thyroid clonotypes above 0.001 frequency.

Amplification of TCR beta CDR3 regions used RNA transcripts. First-round RT-PCR employed HTBI primers, with a second-round multiplex PCR after it. TCRdb used MiXCR to reprocess the multiplex PCR reads, holding one entry per CDR3 protein. The sample yields roughly 400,000 distinct CDR3 sequences, 18% seen once. Those donors who had ophthalmopathy presented with moderate-to-severe activity, a CAS of ≥3, a NOSPECS of ≥4 and a duration under 3 months. Someone took the PBMCs out of about 10 ml of fresh peripheral blood. The gene calls are TRBV25-1 and TRBJ2-7, with 9 nucleotides matching TRBD1. The sequence was collected from a woman under 30 with Graves' ophthalmopathy. Material for sequencing was peripheral blood. CDR3 sequence: CASSENRGPSYEQYF. The CDR3 coding sequence is TGTGCCAGCAGTGAAAACAGGGGGCCCTCCTACGAGCAGTACTTC.